The entry below gives a single TCR beta chain sequence along with its context. TCRdb passed the RACE reads through MiXCR, listing each CDR3 protein once. The sample includes tens of thousands of distinct CDR3 sequences, 9.5% to 11% of them seen just once. The sample's time point: patch test 2, 6 weeks after DPC sensitization. The treatment: therapeutic diphenylcyclopropenone sensitization with weekly scalp DPC. Looked up from germline, CDR1 is SGHVS and CDR2 is FQNEAQ. The trim removed 7 bases at V and 2 bases at J, leaving 6 bases unmatched. The CDR3 sequence is 17 residues long. This specimen comes from a study of human T cells and chemical hapten exposure.

The receptor was isolated from a man aged 35-49 years with alopecia areata. Some clones in this sample may be carry-over from other donors' samples. V and J are TRBV7-8 and TRBJ2-6, with TRBD1 matching over 12 bases. The specimen was whole blood, collected in connection with sensitization to the hapten diphenylcyclopropenone (DPC). CDR3: CASMAGTGGTGANVLTF. The DNA for the CDR3 is TGTGCCAGCATGGCCGGGACAGGGGGCACTGGGGCCAACGTCCTGACTTTC.